Listed here are 14 T cell receptor beta chains from one sample, sequenced in a study of shared T cell receptors in the human thymus. The repertoire was sequenced with immunoSEQ multiplex PCR; TCRdb's copy has only in-frame clones and lacks some. The data show roughly 660,000 clones, with roughly 88% seen just once and about 0.01% held by the top ten. This sample also belongs to another study, concerning human thymus T cells.

The source material was thymocytes. The receptor source for this set is a boy under two years old with a congenital heart defect.

This chain connects TRBV25-1 to TRBJ1-2; maybe TRBD1 (5 bases). The CDR3 is 16 residues long. In germline, CDR1 is MGHDK, CDR2 SYGVNS. V shed 6 bases and J shed 2 bases, with 19 bases lying between them. The CDR3 here is CASSGTPGRGNYGYTF. CDR3 sequence (DNA): TGTGCCAGCAGCGGGACTCCAGGAAGAGGCAACTATGGCTACACCTTC.

The CDR3 sequence is CASSDRTGNTEAFF. The CDR3 nucleotides are TGTGCCAGCAGCGATCGGACAGGTAACACTGAAGCTTTCTTT. This chain uses TRBV9 with TRBJ1-1; TRBD1 aligns across 7 bases. V trimming: 3 bases; J trimming: 2 bases; junction bases outside the gene matches: 4. The CDR3 length is 14 residues. Germline CDR1 is SGDLS and CDR2 is YYNGEE.

This clone showed up just once. This chain joins TRBV7-2 and TRBJ2-7, with D tentatively TRBD1 (6 bases). Trimming left V 0 bases short and J 4 bases short, with 10 bases between. Germline loops: CDR1 SGHTA, CDR2 FQGNSA. The CDR3 is 14 amino acids. CDR3 amino acids: CASSLAPQGYEQYF. The CDR3 region has the DNA TGTGCCAGCAGCTTAGCCCCACAGGGTTACGAGCAGTACTTC.

There are a few counts of this clone. CDR3 region: CASSQDRRQGAVYGYTF. The CDR3 coding sequence is TGCGCCAGCAGCCAAGATAGGCGGCAGGGGGCGGTCTATGGCTACACCTTC. The chain has TRBV4-3 and TRBJ1-2; 8 positions agree with TRBD1. Germline V gene lookup returns CDR1 LGHNA and CDR2 YSLEER. This CDR3 has 17 amino acids. V gave up 0 bases and J gave up 4 bases; unmatched junction bases: 10.

This clone has just one count. J is TRBJ1-3 and V is TRBV30, with TRBD1 as a possible D gene (6 bases). V was cut by 0 bases and J by 0 bases, with 12 bases left in between. The CDR3 is 16 amino acids. Germline V gene lookup returns CDR1 GTSNPN and CDR2 SVGIG (reference sequence). CDR3 DNA sequence: TGTGCCTGGAGTGTACACGACAGGTCCTCTGGAAACACCATATATTTT. Amino acid sequence: CAWSVHDRSSGNTIYF.

The chain is built from TRBV9 and TRBJ2-5; 9 bases align to TRBD2. Trimming cost V 1 base and J 5 bases; bases outside gene matches: 15. Germline assignment: CDR1 SGDLS and CDR2 YYNGEE. This CDR3 is built from 18 residues. Here the CDR3 DNA reads TGTGCCAGCAGCGTATCGGGCCCTAGCGGGATGGGTAGGGAGACCCAGTACTTC. Translation: CASSVSGPSGMGRETQYF.

This clone was detected once. The chain combines TRBV2 with TRBJ2-1; 10 bases line up with TRBD2. There are 18 residues in the CDR3. Germline V gene data show CDR1 as SNHLY and CDR2 as FYNNEI. Losses at the gene ends were 6 bases for V and 5 bases for J; bases not matched to a gene: 16. The CDR3 DNA is TGTGCCAGCAGGGCGGTTAGCGGGAGGACTCGAAACCACAATGAGCAGTTCTTC. Translating it yields CASRAVSGRTRNHNEQFF.

The chain uses TRBV4-2 and TRBJ2-2; 7 nucleotides line up with TRBD2. Trimming took 1 base from V and 6 from J; bases not matched to a gene: 20. The CDR3 has 20 residues. Per germline, CDR1 LGHNA and CDR2 YNFKEQ. The CDR3 bases are TGTGCCAGCAGCCAAGTCCACCCGGGGGGAGGGTTTGGAATGGCCGGGGAGCTGTTTTTT. Its protein is CASSQVHPGGGFGMAGELFF.

This chain joins TRBV5-1 and TRBJ2-4; the match to TRBD2 covers 10 bases. The CDR3 extends over 18 amino acids. Trimming cost V 7 bases and J 2 bases; bases outside gene matches: 15. Germline V lookup: CDR1 SGHRS, CDR2 YFSETQ. The CDR3 here is CASRNRTLAGETKNIQYF. In nucleotides, the CDR3 is TGCGCCAGCCGCAACAGAACCCTAGCGGGAGAGACCAAAAACATTCAGTACTTC.

This clone was counted only a few times. The chain is built from TRBV12-5 and TRBJ2-1, with D possibly matching TRBD1 (5 bases). CDR1 and CDR2 (germline): LGHNT, FRNRAP. The CDR3 totals 15 residues. V gave up 7 bases and J gave up 1 base, with 14 bases separating them. The CDR3 here is CASVQLAGSYNEQFF. DNA for the CDR3: TGTGCTAGTGTCCAACTCGCAGGGTCCTACAATGAGCAGTTCTTC.

The rearrangement uses TRBV11-3 and TRBJ2-7; D not certain. The V gene lost 6 bases and the J gene lost 0 bases, with 15 bases spanning the gap. CDR3 length: 15 amino acids. CDR1 and CDR2 from the germline V gene are SGHNT and YENEEA. The CDR3 DNA reads TGTGCCAGCAGTCGGAGACTTGTCAGCTCCTACGAGCAGTACTTC. This translates into CASSRRLVSSYEQYF. Supplemented by reference TRBV11-3 and TRBJ2-7, the full variable domain reads EAGVVQSPRYKIIEKKQPVAFWCNPISGHNTLYWYLQNLGQGPELLIRYENEEAVDDSQLPKDRFSAERLKGVDSTLKIQPAELGDSAVYLCASSRRLVSSYEQYFGPGTRLTVT.

The chain links TRBV12-5 to TRBJ2-4, with D possibly matching TRBD1 (6 bases). The CDR3 totals 19 residues. Trimming cost V 2 bases and J 8 bases, with 28 bases left between them. The germline CDR1 and CDR2 sequences are LGHNT and FRNRAP. In DNA form, the CDR3 reads TGTGCTAGTGGTTTGTCCCACCCCGTACAGGGTGAGTCGGGTGACATTCAGTACTTC. Its protein product is CASGLSHPVQGESGDIQYF.

The chain employs TRBV5-8 and TRBJ2-5; D uncertain. Per the germline V gene, CDR1 is SGHTS and CDR2 is YDEGEE. This CDR3 has 12 residues. Trimming shortened V by 0 bases and J by 5 bases, and 5 bases separated the two germline ends. In DNA, the CDR3 is TGTGCCAGCAGCTTGGTGGGCGAGACCCAGTACTTC. This encodes CASSLVGETQYF.

Here the CDR3 DNA reads TGCAGCGTTGGGGAGTCAGTCGATGAGCAACTAGCCAAAAACATTCAGTACTTC. Amino acids: CSVGESVDEQLAKNIQYF. The chain has TRBV29-1 and TRBJ2-4; tentative D call: TRBD2 (5 bases). With 4 bases removed from V and 0 bases from J, the gap between germline ends came to 22 bases. The CDR3 has 18 residues. Per germline, CDR1 SQVTM and CDR2 ANQGSEA.